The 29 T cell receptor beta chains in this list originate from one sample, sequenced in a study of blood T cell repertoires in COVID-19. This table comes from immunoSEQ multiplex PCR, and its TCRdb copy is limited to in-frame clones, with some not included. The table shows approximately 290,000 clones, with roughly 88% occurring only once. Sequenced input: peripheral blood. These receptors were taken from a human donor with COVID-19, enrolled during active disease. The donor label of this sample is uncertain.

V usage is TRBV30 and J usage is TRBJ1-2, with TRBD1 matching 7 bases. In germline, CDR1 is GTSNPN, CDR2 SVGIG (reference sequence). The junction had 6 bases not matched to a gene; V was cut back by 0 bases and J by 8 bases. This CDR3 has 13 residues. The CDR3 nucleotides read TGTGCCTGGAGTGTTCAGGGGGGCGAAGGCTACACCTTC. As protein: CAWSVQGGEGYTF.

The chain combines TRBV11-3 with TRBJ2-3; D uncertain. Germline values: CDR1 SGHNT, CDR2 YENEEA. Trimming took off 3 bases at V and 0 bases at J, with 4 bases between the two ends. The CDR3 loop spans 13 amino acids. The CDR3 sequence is CASSLGSTDTQYF. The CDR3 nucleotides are TGTGCCAGCAGCTTGGGCAGCACAGATACGCAGTATTTT.

CDR3 in amino acids: CASSVGTGAGTQYF. The DNA of the CDR3 is TGTGCCAGCAGCGTCGGGACAGGGGCGGGTACGCAGTATTTT. This chain uses TRBV9 with TRBJ2-3; 10 positions match TRBD1. The J segment lost 8 bases and the V segment lost 2 bases, leaving 5 bases of the junction unmatched. The germline CDR1 and CDR2 sequences are SGDLS and YYNGEE. The length of the CDR3 is 14 residues.

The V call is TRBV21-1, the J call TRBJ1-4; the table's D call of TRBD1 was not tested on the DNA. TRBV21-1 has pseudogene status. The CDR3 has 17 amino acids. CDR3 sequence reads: CASSCLGAFRLSEKLFF. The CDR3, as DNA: TGTGCCAGCAGCTGCCTTGGGGCCTTCCGCTTAAGTGAAAAACTGTTTTTT.

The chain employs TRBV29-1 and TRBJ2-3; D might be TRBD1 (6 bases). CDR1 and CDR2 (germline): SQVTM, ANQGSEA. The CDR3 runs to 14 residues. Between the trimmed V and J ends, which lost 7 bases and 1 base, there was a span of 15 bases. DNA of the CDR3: TGCAGCGGGGGAACAGGGATTCGCACAGATACGCAGTATTTT. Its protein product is CSGGTGIRTDTQYF.

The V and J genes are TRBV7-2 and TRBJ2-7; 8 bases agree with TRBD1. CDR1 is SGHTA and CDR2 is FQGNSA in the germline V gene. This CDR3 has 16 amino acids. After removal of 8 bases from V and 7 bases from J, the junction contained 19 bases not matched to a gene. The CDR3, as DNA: TGTGCCAGCGGATCTCTTCAGGGGGCCTCCAGCGAGGAGCAGTACTTC. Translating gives CASGSLQGASSEEQYF.

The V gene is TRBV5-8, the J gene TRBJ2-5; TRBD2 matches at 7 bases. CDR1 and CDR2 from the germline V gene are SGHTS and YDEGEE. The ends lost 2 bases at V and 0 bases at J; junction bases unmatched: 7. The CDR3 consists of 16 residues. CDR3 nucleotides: TGTGCCAGCAGCTTATTACTAGCGACATACCAAGAGACCCAGTACTTC. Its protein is CASSLLLATYQETQYF.

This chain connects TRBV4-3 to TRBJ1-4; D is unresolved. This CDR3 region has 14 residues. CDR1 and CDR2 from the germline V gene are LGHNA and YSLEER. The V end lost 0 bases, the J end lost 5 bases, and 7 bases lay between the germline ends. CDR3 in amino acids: CASSQDLLNEKLFF. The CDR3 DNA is TGCGCCAGCAGCCAAGATCTCCTAAATGAAAAACTGTTTTTT.

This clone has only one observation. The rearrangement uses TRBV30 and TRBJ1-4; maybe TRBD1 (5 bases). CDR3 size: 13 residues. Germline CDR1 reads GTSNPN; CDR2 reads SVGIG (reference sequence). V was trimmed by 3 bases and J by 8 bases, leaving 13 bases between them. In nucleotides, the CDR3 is TGTGCCTGGAGGAGGTGGACAACCGAAAAACTGTTTTTT. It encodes CAWRRWTTEKLFF.

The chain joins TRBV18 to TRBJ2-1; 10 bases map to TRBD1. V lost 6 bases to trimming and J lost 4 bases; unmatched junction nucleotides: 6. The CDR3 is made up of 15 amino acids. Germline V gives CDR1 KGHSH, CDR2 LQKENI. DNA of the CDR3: TGTGCCAGCTCCAGCCGGGACAGGGGATACAATGAGCAGTTCTTC. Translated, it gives CASSSRDRGYNEQFF.

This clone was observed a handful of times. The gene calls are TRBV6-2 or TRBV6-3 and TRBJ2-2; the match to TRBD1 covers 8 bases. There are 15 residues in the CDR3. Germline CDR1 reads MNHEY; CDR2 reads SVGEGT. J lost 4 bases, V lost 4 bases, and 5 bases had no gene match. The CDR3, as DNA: TGTGCCAGCAGTTCCCGGACAGGGCCCACCGGGGAGCTGTTTTTT. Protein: CASSSRTGPTGELFF.

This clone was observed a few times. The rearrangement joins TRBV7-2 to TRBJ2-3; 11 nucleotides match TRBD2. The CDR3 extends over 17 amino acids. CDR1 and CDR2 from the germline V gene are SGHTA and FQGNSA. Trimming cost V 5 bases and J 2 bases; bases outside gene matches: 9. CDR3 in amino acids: CASSPTSGSIATDTQYF. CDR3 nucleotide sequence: TGTGCCAGCAGCCCCACTAGCGGGAGTATTGCCACAGATACGCAGTATTTT.

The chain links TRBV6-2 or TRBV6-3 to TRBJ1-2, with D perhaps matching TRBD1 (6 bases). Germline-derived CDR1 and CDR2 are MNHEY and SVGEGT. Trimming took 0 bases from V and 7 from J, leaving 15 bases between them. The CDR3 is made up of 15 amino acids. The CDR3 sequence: CASSYSRARDTGYTF. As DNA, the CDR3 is TGTGCCAGCAGTTACTCGAGAGCCAGGGACACTGGCTACACCTTC.

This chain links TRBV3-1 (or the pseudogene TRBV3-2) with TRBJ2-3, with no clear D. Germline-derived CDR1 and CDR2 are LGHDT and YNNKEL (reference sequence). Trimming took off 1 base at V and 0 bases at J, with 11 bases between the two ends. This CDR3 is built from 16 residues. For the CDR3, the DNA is TGTGCCAGCAGCCAAGTGGCCAGTCCTAGCACAGATACGCAGTATTTT. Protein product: CASSQVASPSTDTQYF.

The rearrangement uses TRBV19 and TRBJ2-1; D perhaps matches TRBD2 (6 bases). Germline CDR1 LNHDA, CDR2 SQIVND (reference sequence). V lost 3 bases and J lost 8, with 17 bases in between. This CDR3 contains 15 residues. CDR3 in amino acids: CASSIRRGLVDEQFF. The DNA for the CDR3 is TGTGCCAGTAGTATTCGGCGGGGTCTGGTAGATGAGCAGTTCTTC.

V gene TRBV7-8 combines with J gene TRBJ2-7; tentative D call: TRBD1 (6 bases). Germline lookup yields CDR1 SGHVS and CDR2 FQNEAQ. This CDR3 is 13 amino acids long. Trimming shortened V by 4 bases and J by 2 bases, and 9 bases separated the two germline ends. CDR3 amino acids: CASSWGPTYEQYF. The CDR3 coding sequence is TGTGCCAGCAGCTGGGGGCCCACCTACGAGCAGTACTTC.

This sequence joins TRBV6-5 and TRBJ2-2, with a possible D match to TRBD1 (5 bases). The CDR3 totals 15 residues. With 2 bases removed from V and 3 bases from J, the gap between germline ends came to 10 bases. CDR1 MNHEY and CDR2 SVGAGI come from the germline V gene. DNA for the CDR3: TGTGCCAGCAGTTACCGACCAGGGTACACCGGGGAGCTGTTTTTT. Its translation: CASSYRPGYTGELFF.

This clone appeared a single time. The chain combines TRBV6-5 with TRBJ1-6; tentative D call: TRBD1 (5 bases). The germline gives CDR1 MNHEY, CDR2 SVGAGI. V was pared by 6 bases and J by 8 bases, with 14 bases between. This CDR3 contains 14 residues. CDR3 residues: CASSLGQVDSPLHF. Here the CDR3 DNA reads TGTGCCAGCAGCTTGGGGCAGGTTGATTCACCCCTCCACTTT.

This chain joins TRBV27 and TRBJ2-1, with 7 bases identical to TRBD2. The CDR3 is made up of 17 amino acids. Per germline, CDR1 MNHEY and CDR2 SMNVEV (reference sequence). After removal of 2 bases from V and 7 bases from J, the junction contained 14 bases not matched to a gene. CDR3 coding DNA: TGTGCCAGCAGTTTAAATGGGAGGGCCGGGGTAAGGAATGAGCAGTTCTTC. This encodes CASSLNGRAGVRNEQFF.

The CDR3 nucleotides are TGTGCCAGCAGTTCCCTCCCACGACAGGGCAATCAGCCCCAGCATTTT. Translating gives CASSSLPRQGNQPQHF. V gene TRBV6-5 combines with J gene TRBJ1-5, with D tentatively TRBD1 (6 bases). The CDR3 has 16 amino acids. The ends were cut back, 4 bases at V and 2 bases at J, with 15 bases in the middle. Germline assignment: CDR1 MNHEY and CDR2 SVGAGI.

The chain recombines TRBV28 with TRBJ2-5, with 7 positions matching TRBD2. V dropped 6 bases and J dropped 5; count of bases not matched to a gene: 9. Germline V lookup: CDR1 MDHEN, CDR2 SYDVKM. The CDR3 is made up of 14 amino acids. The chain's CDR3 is CASSRGRATETQYF. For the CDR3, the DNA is TGTGCCAGCAGCCGGGGGAGGGCCACTGAGACCCAGTACTTC.

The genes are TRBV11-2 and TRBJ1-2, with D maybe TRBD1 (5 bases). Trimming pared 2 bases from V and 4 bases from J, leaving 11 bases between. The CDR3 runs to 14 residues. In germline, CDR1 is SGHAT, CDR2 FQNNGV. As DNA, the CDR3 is TGTGCCAGCAGCTTAACCGCAGGGATCTATGGCTACACCTTC. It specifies CASSLTAGIYGYTF.

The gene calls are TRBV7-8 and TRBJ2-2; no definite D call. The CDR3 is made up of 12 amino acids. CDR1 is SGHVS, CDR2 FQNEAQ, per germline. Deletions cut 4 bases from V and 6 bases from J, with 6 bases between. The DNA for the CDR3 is TGTGCCAGCAGCTCCGTTCCCGGGGAGCTGTTTTTT. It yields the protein CASSSVPGELFF.

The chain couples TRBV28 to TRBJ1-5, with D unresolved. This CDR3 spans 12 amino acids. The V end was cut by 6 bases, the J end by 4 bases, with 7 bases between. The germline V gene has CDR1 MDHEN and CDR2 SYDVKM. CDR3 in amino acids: CASREVNQPQHF. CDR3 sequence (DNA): TGTGCCAGCAGAGAGGTTAATCAGCCCCAGCATTTT.

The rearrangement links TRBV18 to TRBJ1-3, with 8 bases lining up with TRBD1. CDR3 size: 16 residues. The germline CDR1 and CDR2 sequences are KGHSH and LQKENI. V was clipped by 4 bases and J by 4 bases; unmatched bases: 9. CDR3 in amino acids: CASSRAAGGKGNTIYF. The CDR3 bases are TGTGCCAGCTCACGGGCCGCAGGGGGCAAGGGAAACACCATATATTTT.

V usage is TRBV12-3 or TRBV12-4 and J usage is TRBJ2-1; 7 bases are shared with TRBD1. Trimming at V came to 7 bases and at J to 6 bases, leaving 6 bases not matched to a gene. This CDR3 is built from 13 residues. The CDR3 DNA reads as TGTGCCAGCACCTGGGGACAGTTCAATGAGCAGTTCTTC. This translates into CASTWGQFNEQFF.

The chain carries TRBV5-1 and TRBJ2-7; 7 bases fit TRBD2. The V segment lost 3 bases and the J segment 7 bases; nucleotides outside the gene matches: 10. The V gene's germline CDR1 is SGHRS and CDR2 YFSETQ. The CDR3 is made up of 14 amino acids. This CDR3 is CASSSSGIGSEQYF. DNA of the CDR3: TGCGCCAGCAGCTCGAGCGGGATAGGGTCGGAGCAGTACTTC.

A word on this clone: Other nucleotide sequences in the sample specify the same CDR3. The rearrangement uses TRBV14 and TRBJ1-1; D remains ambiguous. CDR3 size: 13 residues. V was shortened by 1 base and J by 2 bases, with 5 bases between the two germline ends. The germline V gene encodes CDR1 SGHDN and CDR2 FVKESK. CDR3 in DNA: TGTGCCAGCAGCCAAGGTGTAAACACTGAAGCTTTCTTT. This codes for CASSQGVNTEAFF.

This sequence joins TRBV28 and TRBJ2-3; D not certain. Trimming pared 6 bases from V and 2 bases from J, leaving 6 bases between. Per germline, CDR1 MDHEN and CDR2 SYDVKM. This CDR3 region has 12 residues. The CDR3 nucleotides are TGTGCCAGCAGGGGCAACACAGATACGCAGTATTTT. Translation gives CASRGNTDTQYF. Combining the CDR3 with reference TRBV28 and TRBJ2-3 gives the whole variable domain DVKVTQSSRYLVKRTGEKVFLECVQDMDHENMFWYRQDPGLGLRLIYFSYDVKMKEKGDIPEGYSVSREKKERFSLILESASTNQTSMYLCASRGNTDTQYFGPGTRLTVL.